This TCR beta chain comes out of a study of shared clonotypes between healthy human individuals. Using immunoSEQ multiplex PCR, the repertoire was profiled, and TCRdb retains in-frame clones only, with some absent. The sample includes 1.5 million to 1.9 million clones, 95% to 99% of them seen just once. In the case of this clone: The same CDR3 is also encoded by other DNA sequences in this sample.

The germline V gene encodes CDR1 MNHEY and CDR2 SMNVEV (reference sequence). The CDR3 covers 12 residues. The V gene lost 3 bases and the J gene lost 6 bases, with 5 bases spanning the gap. The chain employs TRBV27 and TRBJ2-2; D is ambiguous. Sample: naive CD4+ T cells sorted from blood. Subset noted: CD45RA+ positively selected. The clonotype was recovered from a man younger than 45 in good health. In nucleotides, the CDR3 is TGTGCCAGCAGTTTCGGGTCCGGGGAGCTGTTTTTT. Protein product: CASSFGSGELFF.